This T cell receptor beta chain was recovered during a study of blood T cell repertoires in COVID-19. Study-wide background: The analysed material was cDNA or gDNA that came from T cells, B-cell-depleted T cells, or PBMCs.

Original processing notes: Reference gene primer amplification yielded estimated nucleated cell counts. Only in-frame clones appear in the TCRdb table, and some are missing; sequencing was by immunoSEQ multiplex PCR. That table supplies the V and J calls and clone size; D and trimming were determined from the DNA. The sample has 150,000 to 200,000 clones, more than 80% seen once; the top ten hold 9.5% to 15%. The CDR3 contains 15 residues. J was trimmed by 7 bases and V by 1 base; bases with no gene match: 9. CDR1 and CDR2 (germline): SGHAT, FQNNGV. Seattle participants joined during active infection and were tracked over time.

The rearrangement joins TRBV11-2 to TRBJ2-7; 8 bases are a match to TRBD1. The sample comprised peripheral blood. The receptor was derived from a woman of 80 years or more with COVID-19, enrolled during active disease. The CDR3 reads CASSLGAGGFLEQYF. CDR3 in DNA: TGTGCCAGCAGCTTAGGGGCAGGGGGCTTTCTGGAGCAGTACTTC.